The rows below give T cell receptor beta chains drawn from one sample of a study of T cell responses to AZD1222 COVID-19 vaccine. Assay used: immunoSEQ multiplex PCR; TCRdb lists only in-frame clones, some missing. Found here are about 160,000 clones, 90% to 95% of them singletons; the top ten hold roughly 5.6%. The sequences come from peripheral blood, collected 28 days after the second AZD1222 dose. The origin of the receptors is an adult who received the AZD1222 COVID-19 vaccine. CDR3s include the opening cysteine and the closing phenylalanine or tryptophan. A D gene is named only where the DNA matches it firmly. Clone size appears in some rows only: once, few, many, or a class for an expanded clone.

D gene	J gene	clone size	V gene	CDR3 DNA	CDR3 protein
-	TRBJ2-1	once	TRBV18	TGTGCCAGCTCACCATTTGCCGGGTCCAGAGAGGGTGAGCAGTTCTTC	CASSPFAGSREGEQFF
-	TRBJ1-3	-	TRBV18	TGTGCCAGCTCCCTACCGCCGATCTCGGGAGGAAACACCATATATTTT	CASSLPPISGGNTIYF
TRBD2	TRBJ2-3	-	TRBV4-1	TGCGCCAGCAGCCAACAACTAGCGGGAGGGACAGATACGCAGTATTTT	CASSQQLAGGTDTQYF
-	TRBJ2-7	-	TRBV10-1	TGCGCCAGCAGTGAGGGCGGTAAGTCCTACGAGCAGTACTTC	CASSEGGKSYEQYF
TRBD1	TRBJ2-3	-	TRBV15	TGTGCCACCAGCAGATTGGGACAGGGGGTGGGAGATACGCAGTATTTT	CATSRLGQGVGDTQYF
TRBD1	TRBJ1-1	-	TRBV30	TGTGCCTGGAGTCCGGGACAGGGGAGGTTCGCAGGCGCTGAAGCTTTCTTT	CAWSPGQGRFAGAEAFF
TRBD2	TRBJ2-5	-	TRBV25-1	TGTGCCAGCTCCCCTGAGGCTAGCGGGAGTTGGGGGACCCAGTACTTC	CASSPEASGSWGTQYF
-	TRBJ1-2	-	TRBV4-3	TGCGCCAGCGGGACGGACTATGGCTACACCTTC	CASGTDYGYTF
-	TRBJ2-1	-	TRBV3-1/TRBV3-2	TGTGCCAGCAGCCCTCTTATCGGGGCGGGTGGAACCTACAATGAGCAGTTCTTC	CASSPLIGAGGTYNEQFF
TRBD1	TRBJ2-3	-	TRBV27	TGTGCCAGCAGGCGGGGAGGGGGGACAGGGGAAAATACGCAGTATTTT	CASRRGGGTGENTQYF
TRBD1	TRBJ1-6	-	TRBV6-5	TGTGCCAGCAGCTCGGACAGGATGAATTCACCCCTCCACTTT	CASSSDRMNSPLHF
-	TRBJ2-3	few	TRBV7-3	TGTGCCAGTAGGCGGGGTGGCACAGATACGCAGTATTTT	CASRRGGTDTQYF
-	TRBJ2-3	-	TRBV6-2/TRBV6-3	TGTGCCAGCAGCCGAATGGACTCAGTCAGCACAGATACGCAGTATTTT	CASSRMDSVSTDTQYF
TRBD2	TRBJ2-2	-	TRBV15	TGTGCCACCAGTGAGATAGCAACCGGGAGGACCGGGGAGCTGTTTTTT	CATSEIATGRTGELFF
-	TRBJ2-6	-	TRBV25-1	TGTGCCAGCAGTCGTCCGATCTCTGGGGCCAACGTCCTGACTTTC	CASSRPISGANVLTF
-	TRBJ2-1	-	TRBV5-1	TGCGCCAGCAGCTTGGGGGTCGACAATGAGCAGTTCTTC	CASSLGVDNEQFF
TRBD1	TRBJ1-1	-	TRBV14	TGTGCCAGCAGCCAAGATCGGACAGGGAGGAGTGCTTTCTTT	CASSQDRTGRSAFF
-	TRBJ2-7	-	TRBV19	TGTGCCAGTAGTAACGGGGGACGGTCCTACGAGCAGTACTTC	CASSNGGRSYEQYF
-	TRBJ1-3	-	TRBV5-6	TGTGCCAGCAGCCGGTTCAGTAGGAGGTCCGGGGGCTCTGGAAACACCATATATTTT	CASSRFSRRSGGSGNTIYF
-	TRBJ2-7	-	TRBV11-3	TGTGCCAGCAGCTTAGATCTCGTTTCTCAGGTACAGTCCTACGAGCAGTACTTC	CASSLDLVSQVQSYEQYF
TRBD2	TRBJ2-2	-	TRBV4-3	TGCGCCAGCAGCCACGGACTAGCGGGGAACACCGGGGAGCTGTTTTTT	CASSHGLAGNTGELFF
-	TRBJ1-6	-	TRBV9	TGTGCCAGCAGCGACAGACCCTTATTCTCCTATAATTCACCCCTCCACTTT	CASSDRPLFSYNSPLHF
-	TRBJ2-4	-	TRBV20-1	TGCAGTGCTAGTCCCGAGATAGCCAAAAACATTCAGTACTTC	CSASPEIAKNIQYF
-	TRBJ1-1	-	TRBV27	TGTGCCAGCAGTTTCCCGCCTGGGGGATCGACTTTCTTT	CASSFPPGGSTFF
-	TRBJ2-1	-	TRBV6-2/TRBV6-3	TGTGCCAGCAGCTCCGGGACACTCAGCTCCTACAATGAGCAGTTCTTC	CASSSGTLSSYNEQFF
-	TRBJ2-7	-	TRBV6-5	TGTGCCAGCAGTTACTCGACGGGGGTACCCTCCTACGAGCAGTACTTC	CASSYSTGVPSYEQYF
-	TRBJ2-7	-	TRBV21-1	TGTGCCAGCAGCAAGGGGGACTCTGACTACGAGCAGTACTTC	CASSKGDSDYEQYF
-	TRBJ1-6	-	TRBV28	TGTGCCAGCAGGTTCGGATGGAATTCACCCCTTCACTTT	CASRFGWNSPLHF
-	TRBJ1-1	-	TRBV19	TGTGCCAGTAGTATTCGGGCAGGCGGGTCGAACACTGAAGCTTTCTTT	CASSIRAGGSNTEAFF
-	TRBJ1-5	-	TRBV6-1	TGTGCCAGCAGTGAATACGGGGGGCTCGGCAATCAGCCCCAGCATTTT	CASSEYGGLGNQPQHF
-	TRBJ1-4	-	TRBV7-2	TGTGCCAGCAGCTTAGCTTCAGGGCTACTCGATGAAAAACTGTTTTTT	CASSLASGLLDEKLFF
-	TRBJ2-7	-	TRBV5-1	TGCGCCAGCAGCTTGGCCCCCAGACTAATGACCTACGAGCAGTACTTC	CASSLAPRLMTYEQYF
TRBD2	TRBJ2-1	-	TRBV29-1	TGCAGCGCCGGCTATAGCGGGAGGCCCGCCAATGAGCAGTTCTTC	CSAGYSGRPANEQFF
-	TRBJ2-1	-	TRBV2	TGTGCCAGCAAATCGAGCACAGCCCTACCTGAGCAGTTCTTC	CASKSSTALPEQFF
-	TRBJ2-7	-	TRBV10-3	TGTGCCATCAACACCGGGACGAGCTCCTACGAGCAGTACTTC	CAINTGTSSYEQYF
-	TRBJ1-1	-	TRBV5-6	TGTGCCAGCAGCTTGGGAACAGGGATTACTGAAGCTTTCTTT	CASSLGTGITEAFF
TRBD1	TRBJ1-1	-	TRBV19	TGTGCCAGTAGTGCCAGGACAGGGTTCGCTGAAGCTTTCTTT	CASSARTGFAEAFF
TRBD2	TRBJ2-3	few	TRBV2	TGTGCCAGCAGTGATGCCCTAGCGGTAACAGATACGCAGTATTTT	CASSDALAVTDTQYF